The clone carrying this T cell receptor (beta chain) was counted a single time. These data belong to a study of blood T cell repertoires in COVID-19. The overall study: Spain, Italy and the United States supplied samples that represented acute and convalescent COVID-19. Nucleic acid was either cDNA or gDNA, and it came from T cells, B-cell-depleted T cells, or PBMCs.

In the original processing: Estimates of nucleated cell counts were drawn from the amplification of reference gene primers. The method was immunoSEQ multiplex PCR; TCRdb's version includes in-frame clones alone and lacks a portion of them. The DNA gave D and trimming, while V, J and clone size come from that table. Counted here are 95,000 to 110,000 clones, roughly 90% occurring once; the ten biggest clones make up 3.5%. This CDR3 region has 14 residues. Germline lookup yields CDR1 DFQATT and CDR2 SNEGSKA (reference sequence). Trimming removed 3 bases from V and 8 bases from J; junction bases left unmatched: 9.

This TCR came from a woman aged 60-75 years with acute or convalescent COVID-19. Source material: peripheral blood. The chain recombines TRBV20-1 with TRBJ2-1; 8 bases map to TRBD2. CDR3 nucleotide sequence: TGCAGTGCTAGTGCGGCGGGAGGTGGCCATGAGCAGTTCTTC. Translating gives CSASAAGGGHEQFF.